The entry below gives a single T cell receptor beta chain sequence along with its context. Its antigen is as yet unknown. These data originate in a study of shared clonotypes between healthy human individuals. Study-level information: Three CD4 naive, three CD4 memory, two CD8 naive and one CD8 memory plate were used per donor.

Genomic DNA of every subset was divided equally among multiple immunoSEQ plates. Sorted-subset replicate PCR reactions contained 200 ng DNA, corresponding to approximately 30,000 T cell genomes. Data came from immunoSEQ multiplex PCR; TCRdb stores just in-frame clones and leaves some out. The sample has about 2 million clones, over 85% seen once. Naive CD8 cells comprised CD45RO-negative, CCR7-positively selected cells, excluding terminally differentiated effector memory CD45RA+ cells. General study results and limits: Four donors had roughly 5% of their naive CD4 clonotypes in common.

Trimming cost V 5 bases and J 4 bases, with 14 bases left between them. The germline CDR1 and CDR2 sequences are SEHNR and FQNEAQ (reference sequence). This CDR3 has 14 residues. This receptor was obtained from a man aged 18-30 years in good health. Sequenced sample: naive CD8+ T cells sorted from blood. The rearrangement joins TRBV7-9 to TRBJ1-2; D call uncertain. The CDR3 DNA sequence: TGTGCCAGCAGCCCACAATCGGGATTCTATGGCTACACCTTC. This encodes CASSPQSGFYGYTF.